Listed below are T cell receptor beta chains from one sample, sequenced in a study of siplizumab effects on memory and regulatory T cells. The repertoire was sequenced with immunoSEQ multiplex PCR; TCRdb's copy has only in-frame clones and lacks some. The sample lists some 100,000 clones; roughly 93% were seen once. The sequenced sample consisted of CD8+ T cells sorted from blood. These TCRs come from a human donor in good health. CDR3s include the opening cysteine and the closing phenylalanine or tryptophan. Each record gives: J gene, V gene, CDR3 protein.

>TRBJ2-6|TRBV9
CASSGGGRDSGANVLTF
>TRBJ1-5|TRBV19
CASTQKAGVGWPQHF
>TRBJ2-5|TRBV9
CASSDGLAQETQYF
>TRBJ2-7|TRBV14
CASSPTRLEQYF
>TRBJ1-2|TRBV4-1
CASSLESGSRPDGYTF
>TRBJ1-2|TRBV6-1
CASLRINYGYTF
>TRBJ2-2|TRBV19
CASSSPGSYTGELFF
>TRBJ1-4|TRBV7-2
CASSLDRVGSEKLFF
>TRBJ1-2|TRBV27
CASSPRGINYGYTF
>TRBJ2-2|TRBV7-3
CASSPLAPRGRLYDTGELFF
>TRBJ1-1|TRBV4-1
CASSHYRGHTEAFF
>TRBJ1-2|TRBV29-1
CSVLQGNDGYTF
>TRBJ1-5|TRBV19
CASSIRDGNQPQHF
>TRBJ2-7|TRBV20-1
CSARVSYEQYF
>TRBJ2-2|TRBV7-6
CASSFPTSGDTTNTGELFF
>TRBJ2-1|TRBV7-9
CASSEGLAAYNEQFF
>TRBJ2-7|TRBV6-6
CASSSGSIYEQYF
>TRBJ2-1|TRBV7-9
CASSLTPSGMGNEQFF